This T cell receptor beta chain was obtained from a study of beta chain features in type 1 diabetes. Points from the study as a whole: A moderate, significant TCRB CDR3 shortening appeared in type 1 diabetes across four CD4+ subsets.

Researchers reported sorting CD4+ naive, central memory, regulatory and stem cell-like memory cells via CD45RO/CCR7/CD25/CD127/CD95/CD27. Trimming cost V 6 bases and J 6 bases, with 13 bases left between them. Per germline, CDR1 SGHRS and CDR2 YFSETQ. The CDR3 length is 14 residues. Worth noting for this clone: Its target is unknown.

Of the isolated RNA, all was reverse transcribed, and so the sequenced material was expressed TCRB transcripts. The method was immunoSEQ multiplex PCR; TCRdb's version includes in-frame clones alone and lacks a portion of them. In the table there are about 150,000 clones, just over 9% of which are singletons. The V call is TRBV5-1, the J call TRBJ1-6; possible D gene TRBD1, 6 bases. The sequence was obtained from a woman aged 18-35 years in good health. Sequencing was carried out using central memory CD4+ T cells from blood. The CDR3 region has the DNA TGCGCCAGCACTCCGGGACAAATTAATTCACCCCTCCACTTT. It encodes CASTPGQINSPLHF.